The 32 T cell receptor beta chains reported below all come from one sample, sequenced in a study of regulatory T cells in long-lasting Graves disease. Both iRepertoire HTBI primers and Arm-PCR of CDR3 regions were used to build the TCR beta libraries. In TCRdb, the multiplex PCR reads were re-called with MiXCR into one record per CDR3 protein. The sample lists 680,000 or so distinct CDR3 sequences, 16% occurring once. Time point given: newly diagnosed GD, antithyroid drugs for less than 3 months. The TCR library was made from RNA that had been extracted from PBMCs in TRIzol. These data were also reused for a study on T cells in Graves' hyperthyroidism and ophthalmopathy.

The starting material was peripheral blood mononuclear cells (PBMCs), obtained at new diagnosis, from a patient treated with antithyroid drugs. The receptor set was obtained from a woman in her 30s with Graves disease.

The sample holds many counts of this clonotype. This chain's CDR3 is CASSSARTSVSYEQYF. The CDR3, as DNA: TGTGCCAGCAGCTCAGCAAGGACTAGCGTCTCCTACGAGCAGTACTTC. The chain joins TRBV7-2 to TRBJ2-7; 9 bases map to TRBD2. The CDR3 length is 16 residues. J gave up 0 bases and V 4 bases, and 7 bases lay outside the gene matches. The germline gives CDR1 SGHTA, CDR2 FQGNSA. The variable domain in full, completed from reference TRBV7-2 and TRBJ2-7, reads GAGVSQSPSNKVTEKGKDVELRCDPISGHTALYWYRQSLGQGLEFLIYFQGNSAPDKSGLPSDRFSAERTGGSVSTLTIQRTQQEDSAVYLCASSSARTSVSYEQYFGPGTRLTVT.

This clonotype was counted a few times. The chain employs TRBV3-1 and TRBJ2-7; possibly TRBD1 or TRBD2 for D (6 bases each). Germline V lookup: CDR1 LGHDT, CDR2 YNNKEL (reference sequence). The CDR3 is 13 residues long. Deletions cut 6 bases from V and 3 bases from J, with 12 bases between. The CDR3 loop is CASSSGGHYEQYF. The DNA of the CDR3 is TGTGCCAGCAGTTCCGGGGGCCACTACGAGCAGTACTTC.

The chain uses TRBV6-2 or TRBV6-3 and TRBJ1-3; D is ambiguous. With 0 bases removed from V and 0 bases from J, the gap between germline ends came to 18 bases. This CDR3 is 19 amino acids long. Germline values: CDR1 MNHEY, CDR2 SVGEGT. The CDR3 sequence is CASSYSAWPTPSSGNTIYF. As DNA, the CDR3 is TGTGCCAGCAGTTACTCTGCCTGGCCGACCCCCAGCTCTGGAAACACCATATATTTT.

The chain couples TRBV5-1 to TRBJ2-1; 8 bases align to TRBD1. The V gene's germline CDR1 is SGHRS and CDR2 YFSETQ. V shed 4 bases, J shed 3 bases, and the junction held 3 bases outside the gene matches. The CDR3 spans 14 residues. The CDR3 loop is CASSPDRGYNEQFF. The CDR3 nucleotides are TGCGCCAGCAGCCCCGACAGGGGCTACAATGAGCAGTTCTTC.

This clonotype came up a few times. The chain employs TRBV29-1 and TRBJ2-3, with D perhaps TRBD1 (6 bases). Germline V gives CDR1 SQVTM, CDR2 ANQGSEA. CDR3 length: 12 amino acids. V was trimmed by 7 bases and J by 1 base, leaving 9 bases between them. The CDR3 DNA follows: TGCAGCGCACGACAGGGCACAGATACGCAGTATTTT. Protein sequence: CSARQGTDTQYF.

This clonotype was counted a few times. The CDR3 DNA reads as TGCAGTGCTAGAGAGGGAACAGGGAACACTGAAGCTTTCTTT. It encodes CSAREGTGNTEAFF. The chain has TRBV20-1 and TRBJ1-1, with D tentatively TRBD1 (5 bases). The V gene's germline CDR1 is DFQATT and CDR2 SNEGSKA (reference sequence). V lost 0 bases and J lost 1, with 9 bases in between. This CDR3 region has 14 residues.

This clonotype is a singleton in its sample. The junction differs from germline at one of its ends, possibly a read error. The rearrangement joins TRBV5-1 to TRBJ2-2, with D hard to call. The CDR3 is 13 residues long. Germline CDR1 is SGHRS and CDR2 is YFSETQ. The CDR3 DNA is TGTGCCAGCAGCTTCTATATAGCCGGGGAGCTGTTTTTT. Its protein product is CASSFYIAGELFF.

This clonotype was picked up many times. The rearrangement joins TRBV20-1 to TRBJ1-1, with D maybe TRBD1 (6 bases). Trimming stripped 0 bases from V and 3 bases from J, with 14 bases between. This CDR3 has 15 residues. CDR1 is DFQATT, CDR2 SNEGSKA, per germline (reference sequence). CDR3 DNA sequence: TGCAGTGCTAGAGAGGCAGGGGCTATGTACACTGAAGCTTTCTTT. Translating gives CSAREAGAMYTEAFF.

This clonotype showed up just a few times. The V gene is TRBV27, the J gene TRBJ2-3; no firm D call. V was shortened by 4 bases and J by 3 bases, with 11 bases between the two germline ends. The germline gives CDR1 MNHEY, CDR2 SMNVEV (reference sequence). The CDR3 loop spans 14 amino acids. The CDR3 sequence is CASSSPHGTDTQYF. The CDR3 region has the DNA TGTGCCAGCAGTTCGCCGCATGGGACAGATACGCAGTATTTT.

This clonotype was counted at least ten times. The chain carries TRBV2 and TRBJ1-5; 8 bases line up with TRBD1. The J segment lost 13 bases and the V segment lost 6 bases, leaving 8 bases of the junction unmatched. The CDR3 is 12 residues long. The germline V gene encodes CDR1 SNHLY and CDR2 FYNNEI. Here the CDR3 DNA reads TGTGCCAGCAGGGCGCAGGGGGCGCGTCAGCATTTT. Translated: CASRAQGARQHF. The full variable domain, with the rest looked up from reference TRBV2 and TRBJ1-5, is EPEVTQTPSHQVTQMGQEVILRCVPISNHLYFYWYRQILGQKVEFLVSFYNNEISEKSEIFDDQFSVERPDGSNFTLKIRSTKLEDSAMYFCASRAQGARQHFGDGTRLSIL.

This clonotype has at least ten counts. As DNA, the CDR3 is TGTGCCAGCAGCCAACCAGGGGGATATGAAAAACTGTTTTTT. Translating gives CASSQPGGYEKLFF. The chain combines TRBV7-2 with TRBJ1-4; 7 positions agree with TRBD1. The trim removed 5 bases at V and 6 bases at J, leaving 6 bases unmatched. Looked up from germline, CDR1 is SGHTA and CDR2 is FQGNSA. The CDR3 runs 14 residues.

This clonotype has only a few counts. Mismatch with germline at one junction end may stem from a read error. V usage is TRBV7-2 and J usage is TRBJ1-2, with D possibly matching TRBD1 (5 bases). Germline lookup yields CDR1 SGHTA and CDR2 FQGNSA. The length of the CDR3 is 13 residues. CDR3 nucleotide sequence: TGTGCCGGCAGCTTAGGGCAGGGAAACGGCTACACCTTC. Its protein is CAGSLGQGNGYTF.

The chain is built from TRBV4-2 and TRBJ1-2; a weak D match, TRBD1 (5 bases). Germline lookup yields CDR1 LGHNA and CDR2 YNFKEQ. This CDR3 has 16 residues. Trimming left V 1 base short and J 7 bases short, with 19 bases between. The DNA of the CDR3 is TGTGCCAGCAGCCAAGTAGTTGGACTGGGACCTTCTGGCTACACCTTC. Translation: CASSQVVGLGPSGYTF.

This clonotype was observed a few times. The J gene is TRBJ2-7, the V gene TRBV2; TRBD2 might be the D (7 bases). Trimming removed 7 bases at V and 2 bases at J, with 15 bases between. This CDR3 contains 14 residues. Germline V gene lookup returns CDR1 SNHLY and CDR2 FYNNEI. CDR3 sequence reads: CASKSRGAAYEQYF. The CDR3 DNA reads TGTGCCAGCAAATCCCGGGGGGCCGCCTACGAGCAGTACTTC.

This clonotype was counted only a few times. This sequence joins TRBV20-1 and TRBJ2-3; 10 bases agree with TRBD1. The V segment lost 6 bases and the J segment 6 bases; nucleotides outside the gene matches: 6. Germline V gives CDR1 DFQATT, CDR2 SNEGSKA (reference sequence). The CDR3 is made up of 13 amino acids. CDR3: CSARQGAGDTQYF. CDR3 DNA: TGCAGTGCGAGACAGGGGGCAGGGGATACGCAGTATTTT.

This chain connects TRBV29-1 to TRBJ2-4; TRBD2 matches at 7 bases. This CDR3 is built from 14 residues. J lost 8 bases, V lost 6 bases, and 13 bases had no gene match. The germline V gene has CDR1 SQVTM and CDR2 ANQGSEA. The CDR3 loop is CSVVLGTTLDIQYF. Here the CDR3 DNA reads TGCAGCGTGGTTTTGGGGACTACGCTAGACATTCAGTACTTC.

The V and J genes are TRBV5-1 and TRBJ2-1, with 9 positions matching TRBD2. This CDR3 has 16 residues. Germline CDR1 reads SGHRS; CDR2 reads YFSETQ. The V segment lost 1 base and the J segment 3 bases; nucleotides outside the gene matches: 5. The CDR3 region is CASSLFSGRGYNEQFF. DNA for the CDR3: TGCGCCAGCAGCTTGTTTAGCGGGAGAGGCTACAATGAGCAGTTCTTC.

This clonotype turned up a few times. A read error may produce the germline difference seen at one junction end. In nucleotides, the CDR3 is TGTGTCAGCAGCCCTCACCGCTACGAGCAGTACTTC. Translating it yields CVSSPHRYEQYF. The gene calls are TRBV5-8 and TRBJ2-7; D gene uncertain. This CDR3 comprises 12 residues. CDR1 SGHTS and CDR2 YDEGEE come from the germline V gene.

This clonotype was seen a few times. This rearrangement joins TRBV14 to TRBJ1-2; TRBD1 matches at 8 bases. Trimming removed 1 base from V and 4 bases from J; junction bases left unmatched: 5. In germline, CDR1 is SGHDN, CDR2 FVKESK. This CDR3 comprises 15 residues. CDR3 sequence (DNA): TGTGCCAGCAGCCAAGCGACAGGGGAACGCTATGGCTACACCTTC. Translating it yields CASSQATGERYGYTF.

This clonotype showed up just a few times. The CDR3 DNA reads as TGTGCCAGCAGGGAGACTTTGCAACCTAGGGATGAGCAGTTCTTC. Translated: CASRETLQPRDEQFF. The V call is TRBV12-3 or TRBV12-4, the J call TRBJ2-1; D not resolved. The CDR3 has 15 amino acids. With 6 bases removed from V and 8 bases from J, the gap between germline ends came to 20 bases.

This clonotype was observed at least ten times. V gene TRBV12-3 or TRBV12-4 combines with J gene TRBJ2-7; the D is unclear. CDR3 length equals 15 residues. The V and J ends lost 4 bases and 0 bases respectively, with 13 bases between them. The DNA for the CDR3 is TGTGCCAGCAGTTCCCCGGGTCGGTCCTCCTACGAGCAGTACTTC. This sequence encodes CASSSPGRSSYEQYF.

This clonotype has at least ten counts. J is TRBJ1-1 and V is TRBV7-3, with D uncertain. The CDR3 extends over 13 amino acids. The V gene lost 3 bases and the J gene lost 8 bases, with 13 bases spanning the gap. The germline V gene encodes CDR1 SGHTA and CDR2 FQGTGA. CDR3 amino acids: CASSFMSLTEAFF. CDR3 in DNA: TGTGCCAGCAGCTTCATGTCCTTAACAGAAGCTTTCTTT.

This clonotype was detected ten times or more. The chain uses TRBV28 and TRBJ1-2; weak D call: TRBD1 (5 bases). The CDR3 runs 16 residues. Deletions cut 3 bases from V and 2 bases from J, with 16 bases between. Germline CDR1 MDHEN, CDR2 SYDVKM. CDR3: CASSFPWGRSNYGYTF. The DNA of the CDR3 is TGTGCCAGCAGTTTCCCTTGGGGACGGAGCAACTATGGCTACACCTTC.

The gene calls are TRBV5-6 and TRBJ2-7, with D possibly being TRBD2 (6 bases). Germline V gene data show CDR1 as SGHDT and CDR2 as YYEEEE. This CDR3 is 16 amino acids long. Deletions cut 1 base from V and 7 bases from J, with 21 bases between. The CDR3 sequence: CASSLPEGGEGNEQYF. The CDR3 DNA is TGTGCCAGCAGCTTGCCGGAGGGTGGAGAGGGCAATGAGCAGTACTTC.

This clonotype was observed at least ten times. V and J are TRBV6-1 and TRBJ2-5; D call uncertain. The V gene lost 3 bases and the J gene lost 1 base, with 12 bases spanning the gap. CDR3 size: 15 residues. Germline-derived CDR1 and CDR2 are MNHNS and SASEGT. CDR3 sequence reads: CASSDGIGPQETQYF. The CDR3 DNA is TGTGCCAGCAGTGATGGTATAGGGCCCCAAGAGACCCAGTACTTC.

Many counts were recorded for this clonotype. The chain carries TRBV27 and TRBJ2-2, with D possibly TRBD2 on 6 matching bases. Between the trimmed V and J ends, which lost 2 bases and 4 bases, there was a span of 23 bases. There are 19 residues in the CDR3. The germline gives CDR1 MNHEY, CDR2 SMNVEV (reference sequence). Here the CDR3 DNA reads TGTGCCAGCAGTTTAAGGCTCCCCTTGGCGGGACGCTTCACCGGGGAGCTGTTTTTT. Translated, it gives CASSLRLPLAGRFTGELFF.

This clonotype was seen ten or more times. This chain uses TRBV7-8 with TRBJ1-1; D is ambiguous. Trimming removed 6 bases at V and 3 bases at J, with 11 bases between. The CDR3 covers 13 residues. Germline values: CDR1 SGHVS, CDR2 FQNEAQ. The CDR3 loop is CASSWAPYTEAFF. In DNA, the CDR3 is TGTGCCAGCAGTTGGGCACCATACACTGAAGCTTTCTTT.

This clonotype has a count of ten or more. The V and J genes are TRBV15 and TRBJ1-4; D is unresolved. CDR1 is LNHNV and CDR2 is YYDKDF in the germline V gene (reference sequence). The V gene lost 5 bases and the J gene lost 8 bases, with 18 bases spanning the gap. The CDR3 contains 15 residues. The DNA of the CDR3 is TGTGCCACCAGCCCCATAGCTGCCCAAAAGGAAAAACTGTTTTTT. Protein product: CATSPIAAQKEKLFF. Using reference TRBV15 and TRBJ1-4 for the parts outside the CDR3, the full variable domain is DAMVIQNPRYQVTQFGKPVTLSCSQTLNHNVMYWYQQKSSQAPKLLFHYYDKDFNNEADTPDNFQSRRPNTSFCFLDIRSPGLGDTAMYLCATSPIAAQKEKLFFGSGTQLSVL.

The gene calls are TRBV14 and TRBJ2-3; maybe TRBD2 (6 bases). The V end was cut by 2 bases, the J end by 8 bases, with 11 bases between. This CDR3 spans 13 amino acids. Germline lookup yields CDR1 SGHDN and CDR2 FVKESK. DNA for the CDR3: TGTGCCAGCAGCCAACTAGTTAGCGGTACGCAGTATTTT. Amino acid sequence: CASSQLVSGTQYF.

The sample holds many counts of this clonotype. The chain has TRBV20-1 and TRBJ2-7; D remains unclear. V was trimmed by 3 bases and J by 2 bases, leaving 8 bases between them. Per germline, CDR1 DFQATT and CDR2 SNEGSKA (reference sequence). The CDR3 has 12 residues. CDR3: CSASGQTYEQYF. In DNA, the CDR3 is TGCAGTGCTAGCGGGCAGACCTACGAGCAGTACTTC.

This clonotype has at least ten counts. The chain couples TRBV7-3 to TRBJ2-3; 9 positions match TRBD1. The CDR3 covers 20 residues. The germline CDR1 and CDR2 sequences are SGHTA and FQGTGA. V lost 3 bases and J lost 6; bases outside the gene matches: 22. CDR3 bases: TGTGCCAGCAGCTTCCTACCGGGACAGGGTGGAGGGCACATCCAGGATACGCAGTATTTT. Its protein product is CASSFLPGQGGGHIQDTQYF.

This clonotype occurred a few times. CDR3 in DNA: TGTGCCAGCAGTTACCGGGAGCTCTCATCCTACGAGCAGTACTTC. As protein: CASSYRELSSYEQYF. This rearrangement joins TRBV6-2 or TRBV6-3 to TRBJ2-7; D might be TRBD2 (6 bases). The V gene's germline CDR1 is MNHEY and CDR2 SVGEGT. Deletions cut 2 bases from V and 1 base from J, with 12 bases between. The CDR3 totals 15 residues.